Listed here are 20 T cell receptor beta chains from one sample, sequenced in a study of PD-1 blockade in classical Hodgkin lymphoma. TCRdb's copy holds only in-frame clones and misses some; the assay was immunoSEQ multiplex PCR. The data show about 21,000 clones, about 70% seen once. Time point denoted: cycle 4 day 1 (C4D1), after 6 weeks of nivolumab. With no exception, relapse followed autologous stem cell transplantation in all patients, and brentuximab vedotin exposure varied. Researchers report purifying CD4+ T cells from thawed PBMCs by magnetic negative selection. The source was CD4+ T cells from blood, collected before the fourth cycle of nivolumab. All receptors derive from a human donor with classical Hodgkin lymphoma.

The chain couples TRBV6-5 to TRBJ2-7; the match to TRBD1 covers 9 bases. J lost 2 bases, V lost 5 bases, and 7 bases had no gene match. CDR1 and CDR2 from the germline V gene are MNHEY and SVGAGI. The CDR3 has 15 residues. The CDR3, as DNA: TGTGCCAGCAGTACACCCCGGACAGGGGCCTACGAGCAGTACTTC. Translated, it gives CASSTPRTGAYEQYF.

This clone was counted only a few times. The chain couples TRBV5-8 to TRBJ1-2, with D possibly being TRBD1 (6 bases). CDR1 and CDR2 (germline): SGHTS, YDEGEE. The CDR3 spans 15 residues. Trimming removed 1 base from V and 8 bases from J, with 18 bases in between. The CDR3 region is CASSLRDTMTEGYTF. In nucleotides, the CDR3 is TGTGCCAGCAGCTTGAGGGACACCATGACCGAAGGCTACACCTTC.

This chain links TRBV28 with TRBJ1-1; TRBD1 is a possible D gene (6 bases). Looked up from germline, CDR1 is MDHEN and CDR2 is SYDVKM. V was pared by 6 bases and J by 3 bases, with 11 bases between. The CDR3 is made up of 13 amino acids. CDR3: CASSQGTYTEAFF. CDR3 nucleotide sequence: TGTGCCAGCAGCCAGGGGACTTACACTGAAGCTTTCTTT.

The chain has TRBV29-1 and TRBJ2-7; a possible D gene is TRBD1 (6 bases). The V and J ends lost 4 bases and 7 bases respectively, with 14 bases between them. The CDR3 sequence is 12 residues long. Germline assignment: CDR1 SQVTM and CDR2 ANQGSEA. The CDR3 region has the DNA TGCAGCGTTGGGGGCAGGGGTTATGAGCAGTACTTC. Translating gives CSVGGRGYEQYF.

This clone was observed a single time. The chain recombines TRBV5-1 with TRBJ2-7; D unresolved. The V end lost 2 bases, the J end lost 2 bases, and 23 bases lay between the germline ends. The CDR3 runs 18 residues. Germline CDR1 SGHRS, CDR2 YFSETQ. This chain's CDR3 is CASSFGRMDGFWPYEQYF. The CDR3 nucleotides are TGCGCCAGCAGCTTTGGACGGATGGATGGATTTTGGCCCTACGAGCAGTACTTC.

The chain is built from TRBV7-2 and TRBJ2-7, with D perhaps being TRBD1 or TRBD2 (5 bases each). The CDR3 is made up of 16 amino acids. The V end lost 5 bases, the J end lost 0 bases, and 17 bases lay between the germline ends. Germline values: CDR1 SGHTA, CDR2 FQGNSA. The CDR3 loop reads CASSKTGTDVSYEQYF. CDR3 sequence (DNA): TGTGCCAGCAGCAAAACCGGGACGGATGTCTCCTACGAGCAGTACTTC.

The rearrangement joins TRBV19 to TRBJ2-3; D perhaps matches TRBD2 (6 bases). CDR1 LNHDA and CDR2 SQIVND come from the germline V gene (reference sequence). The CDR3 has 14 residues. The V gene lost 6 bases and the J gene lost 0 bases, with 10 bases spanning the gap. The CDR3 nucleotides read TGTGCCAGTAGCGGGACTTTTAGCACAGATACGCAGTATTTT. Protein: CASSGTFSTDTQYF.

The rearrangement uses TRBV7-9 and TRBJ1-4, with 8 bases identical to TRBD1. CDR1 and CDR2 (germline): SEHNR, FQNEAQ (reference sequence). The CDR3 runs to 16 residues. Trimming took 5 bases from V and 8 from J; bases not matched to a gene: 13. This CDR3 reads CASSPRTGTGGEKLFF. In DNA, the CDR3 is TGTGCCAGCAGCCCAAGGACCGGGACAGGAGGCGAAAAACTGTTTTTT.

The chain couples TRBV18 to TRBJ1-3, with TRBD1 identical over 9 bases. The CDR3 has 17 amino acids. The V gene's germline CDR1 is KGHSH and CDR2 LQKENI. V shed 4 bases and J 1 base; nucleotides not matched to a gene: 8. DNA of the CDR3: TGTGCCAGCTCACAGAATCAACAGGGGGCTTCTGGAAACACCATATATTTT. It is translated as CASSQNQQGASGNTIYF.

The chain couples TRBV25-1 to TRBJ2-1; 10 bases are a match to TRBD1. The V gene end was trimmed by 3 bases and the J gene end by 8 bases; junction bases not matched to a gene: 10. Germline V gene sequence: CDR1 MGHDK, CDR2 SYGVNS. The CDR3 loop spans 16 amino acids. The CDR3 nucleotides are TGTGCCAGCAGTGACGTCCCGGGACAGGGGTCGGATGAGCAGTTCTTC. Its translation is CASSDVPGQGSDEQFF.

The table lists this clone with a few counts. The rearrangement links TRBV7-9 to TRBJ2-1; 7 positions match TRBD1. Germline CDR1 and CDR2: SEHNR and FQNEAQ (reference sequence). The ends lost 8 bases at V and 0 bases at J; junction bases unmatched: 10. This CDR3 is built from 16 residues. CDR3 nucleotides: TGTGCCAGCGCCTCTTATGAGGGGGCCTCCTACAATGAGCAGTTCTTC. Amino acid sequence: CASASYEGASYNEQFF. The whole variable domain, remainder taken from reference TRBV7-9 and TRBJ2-1, is DTGVSQNPRHKITKRGQNVTFRCDPISEHNRLYWYRQTLGQGPEFLTYFQNEAQLEKSRLLSDRFSAERPKGSFSTLEIQRTEQGDSAMYLCASASYEGASYNEQFFGPGTRLTVL.

The chain employs TRBV2 and TRBJ2-7, with TRBD1 identical over 7 bases. From germline, CDR1 is SNHLY and CDR2 FYNNEI. Losses at the gene ends were 7 bases for V and 3 bases for J; bases not matched to a gene: 9. This CDR3 has 14 amino acids. The DNA for the CDR3 is TGTGCCAGCATTCTGCGACAGGGAAGCTACGAGCAGTACTTC. It is translated as CASILRQGSYEQYF.

The V gene is TRBV10-3, the J gene TRBJ2-2; no clear D. The CDR3 sequence is 15 residues long. The ends were cut back, 4 bases at V and 6 bases at J, with 15 bases in the middle. Germline CDR1 reads ENHRY; CDR2 reads SYGVKD. The CDR3 region is CAISGGWGHPGELFF. As DNA, the CDR3 is TGTGCCATCAGTGGTGGGTGGGGTCACCCCGGGGAGCTGTTTTTT.

V gene TRBV10-3 combines with J gene TRBJ1-5, with D hard to call. The germline V gene has CDR1 ENHRY and CDR2 SYGVKD. This CDR3 is built from 15 residues. Trimming took off 3 bases at V and 1 base at J, with 10 bases between the two ends. DNA of the CDR3: TGTGCCATCAGTGAAATTTTAGGAAGCAATCAGCCCCAGCATTTT. This codes for CAISEILGSNQPQHF.

This clone was counted a few times. V and J are TRBV6-1 and TRBJ1-6; D not certain. The CDR3 runs 12 residues. Trimming left V 6 bases short and J 6 bases short, with 6 bases between. Germline CDR1 MNHNS, CDR2 SASEGT. This CDR3 reads CASRQVNSPLHF. The CDR3 region has the DNA TGTGCCAGCAGGCAGGTTAATTCACCCCTCCACTTT.

The chain recombines TRBV2 with TRBJ2-2; perhaps TRBD1 as D (7 bases). The germline V and J ends were trimmed by 3 bases and 13 bases, with 12 bases remaining between them. The germline V gene has CDR1 SNHLY and CDR2 FYNNEI. The CDR3 spans 12 residues. The CDR3 nucleotides are TGTGCCAGCAGTGAGGAGGGGGCCCCGCTGTTTTTT. This gives the protein CASSEEGAPLFF. The full variable domain, in which reference TRBV2 and TRBJ2-2 provide the parts outside the CDR3, is EPEVTQTPSHQVTQMGQEVILRCVPISNHLYFYWYRQILGQKVEFLVSFYNNEISEKSEIFDDQFSVERPDGSNFTLKIRSTKLEDSAMYFCASSEEGAPLFFGEGSRLTVL.

The chain is built from TRBV14 and TRBJ2-5; D not certain. V lost 1 base to trimming and J lost 5 bases, with 8 bases between them. Germline V gives CDR1 SGHDN, CDR2 FVKESK. CDR3 size: 13 residues. As DNA, the CDR3 is TGTGCCAGCAGCCAAGCTAGGTTGGAGACCCAGTACTTC. Amino acids: CASSQARLETQYF.

The chain carries TRBV14 and TRBJ2-7; 10 nucleotides line up with TRBD2. The V gene end was trimmed by 1 base and the J gene end by 2 bases; junction bases not matched to a gene: 17. Germline assignment: CDR1 SGHDN and CDR2 FVKESK. The CDR3 loop spans 20 amino acids. In nucleotides, the CDR3 is TGTGCCAGCAGCCAAGGAACCAGGGGCCTTCTACTAGCGGGAACCTACGAGCAGTACTTC. Its protein is CASSQGTRGLLLAGTYEQYF.

This clone was detected a few times. J is TRBJ2-7 and V is TRBV7-3, with D possibly being TRBD2 (5 bases). In germline, CDR1 is SGHTA, CDR2 FQGTGA. The CDR3 spans 13 residues. The V end lost 4 bases, the J end lost 5 bases, and 12 bases lay between the germline ends. CDR3 amino acids: CASSSDYRDEQYF. Written as DNA, the CDR3 is TGTGCCAGCAGCTCCGACTATCGGGACGAGCAGTACTTC.

The chain combines TRBV11-2 with TRBJ2-7; no clear D gene. V was trimmed by 2 bases and J by 2 bases, leaving 16 bases between them. The length of the CDR3 is 16 residues. Germline CDR1 is SGHAT and CDR2 is FQNNGV. CDR3 bases: TGTGCCAGCAGCTTATTCCCCATGGACGGTGCCTACGAGCAGTACTTC. Translation: CASSLFPMDGAYEQYF.